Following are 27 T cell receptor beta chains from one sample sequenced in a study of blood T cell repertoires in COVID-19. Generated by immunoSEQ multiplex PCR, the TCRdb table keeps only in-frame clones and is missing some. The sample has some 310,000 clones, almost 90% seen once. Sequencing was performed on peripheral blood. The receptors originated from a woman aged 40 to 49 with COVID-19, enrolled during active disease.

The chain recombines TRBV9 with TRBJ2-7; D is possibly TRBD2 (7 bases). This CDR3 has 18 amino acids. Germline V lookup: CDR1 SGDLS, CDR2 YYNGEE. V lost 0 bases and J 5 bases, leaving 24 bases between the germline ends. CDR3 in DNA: TGTGCCAGCAGCGTAGTACCCTCGGTAGGGGGGGGCCCAAACGAGCAGTACTTC. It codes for CASSVVPSVGGGPNEQYF.

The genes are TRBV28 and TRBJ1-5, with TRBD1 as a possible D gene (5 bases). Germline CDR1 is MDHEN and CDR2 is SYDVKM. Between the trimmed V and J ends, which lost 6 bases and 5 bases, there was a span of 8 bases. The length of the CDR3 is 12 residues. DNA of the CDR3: TGTGCCAGCAGCCCACAGGATCAGCCCCAGCATTTT. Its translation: CASSPQDQPQHF.

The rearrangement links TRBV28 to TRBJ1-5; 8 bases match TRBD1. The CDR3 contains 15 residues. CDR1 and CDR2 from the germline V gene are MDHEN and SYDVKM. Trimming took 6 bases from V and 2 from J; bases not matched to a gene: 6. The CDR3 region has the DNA TGTGCCAGCAGCGATCCGGGACAGGGCAATCAGCCCCAGCATTTT. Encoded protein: CASSDPGQGNQPQHF.

For the CDR3, the DNA is TGTGCCAGCAGCTTGGAATCGGGCAGGCCGGGAGGCTACACCTTC. Its translation: CASSLESGRPGGYTF. The chain couples TRBV5-4 to TRBJ1-2; no reliable D call. Germline V gives CDR1 SGHNT, CDR2 YYREEE (reference sequence). The length of the CDR3 is 15 residues. The V end was cut by 0 bases, the J end by 8 bases, with 17 bases between.

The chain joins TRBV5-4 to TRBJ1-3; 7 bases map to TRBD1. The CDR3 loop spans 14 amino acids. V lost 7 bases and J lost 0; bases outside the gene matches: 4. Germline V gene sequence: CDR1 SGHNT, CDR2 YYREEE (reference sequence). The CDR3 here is CASADRPSGNTIYF. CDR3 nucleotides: TGTGCCAGCGCGGACAGGCCCTCTGGAAACACCATATATTTT.

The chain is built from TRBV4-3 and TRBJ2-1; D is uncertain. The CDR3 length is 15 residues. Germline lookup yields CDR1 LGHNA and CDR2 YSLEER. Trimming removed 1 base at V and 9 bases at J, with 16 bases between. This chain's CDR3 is CASSQVQGPLGEQFF. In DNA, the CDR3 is TGCGCCAGCAGCCAAGTCCAAGGTCCCCTAGGTGAGCAGTTCTTC.

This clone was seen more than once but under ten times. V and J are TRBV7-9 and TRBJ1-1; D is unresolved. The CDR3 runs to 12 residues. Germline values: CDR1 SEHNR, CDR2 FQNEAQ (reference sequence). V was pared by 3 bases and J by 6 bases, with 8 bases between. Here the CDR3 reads CASSLRGPEAFF. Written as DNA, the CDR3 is TGTGCCAGCAGCTTGAGAGGGCCTGAAGCTTTCTTT.

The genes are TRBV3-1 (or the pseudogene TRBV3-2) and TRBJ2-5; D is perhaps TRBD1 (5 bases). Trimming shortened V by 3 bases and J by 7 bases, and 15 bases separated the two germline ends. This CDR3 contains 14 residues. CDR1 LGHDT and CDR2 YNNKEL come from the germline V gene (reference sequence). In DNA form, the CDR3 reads TGTGCCAGCAGCCAGGATCCCTCAAGGGGGACCCAGTACTTC. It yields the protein CASSQDPSRGTQYF.

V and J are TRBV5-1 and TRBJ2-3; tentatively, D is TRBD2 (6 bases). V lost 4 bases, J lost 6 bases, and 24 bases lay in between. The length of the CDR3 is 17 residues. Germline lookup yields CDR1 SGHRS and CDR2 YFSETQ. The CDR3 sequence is CASSLFRGGAAADTQYF. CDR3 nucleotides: TGCGCCAGCAGCCTGTTCAGAGGAGGGGCCGCGGCGGATACGCAGTATTTT.

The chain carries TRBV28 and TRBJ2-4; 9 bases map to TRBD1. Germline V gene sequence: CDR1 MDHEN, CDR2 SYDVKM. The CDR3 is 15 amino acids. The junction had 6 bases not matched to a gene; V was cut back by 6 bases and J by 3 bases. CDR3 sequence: CASRPGQGLKNIQYF. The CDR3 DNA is TGTGCCAGCAGACCGGGACAGGGACTCAAAAACATTCAGTACTTC.

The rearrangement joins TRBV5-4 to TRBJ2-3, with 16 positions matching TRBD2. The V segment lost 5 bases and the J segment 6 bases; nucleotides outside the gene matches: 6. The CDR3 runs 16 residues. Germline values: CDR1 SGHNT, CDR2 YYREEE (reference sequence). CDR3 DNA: TGTGCCAGCAGGGAAGGGACTAGCGGGAGGGGGGATACGCAGTATTTT. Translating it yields CASREGTSGRGDTQYF.

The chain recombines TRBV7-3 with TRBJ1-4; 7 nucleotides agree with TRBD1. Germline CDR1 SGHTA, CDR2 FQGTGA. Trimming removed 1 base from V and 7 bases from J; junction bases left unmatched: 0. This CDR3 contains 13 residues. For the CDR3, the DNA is TGTGCCAGCAGCTTAAACAGGGGTGAAAAACTGTTTTTT. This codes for CASSLNRGEKLFF.

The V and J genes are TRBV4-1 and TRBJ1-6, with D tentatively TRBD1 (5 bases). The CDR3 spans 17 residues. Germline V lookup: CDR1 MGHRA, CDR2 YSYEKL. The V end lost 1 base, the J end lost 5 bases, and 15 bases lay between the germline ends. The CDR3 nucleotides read TGCGCCAGCAGCCAAGGACCAATTGGGGCCAATAATTCACCCCTCCACTTT. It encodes CASSQGPIGANNSPLHF.

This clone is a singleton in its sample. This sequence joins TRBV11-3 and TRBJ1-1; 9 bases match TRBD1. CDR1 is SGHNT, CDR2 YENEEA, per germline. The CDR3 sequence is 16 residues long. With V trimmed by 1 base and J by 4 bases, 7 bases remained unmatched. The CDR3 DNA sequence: TGTGCCAGCAGCTTAGGAATGGACAGGGGCCCCACTGAAGCTTTCTTT. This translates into CASSLGMDRGPTEAFF.

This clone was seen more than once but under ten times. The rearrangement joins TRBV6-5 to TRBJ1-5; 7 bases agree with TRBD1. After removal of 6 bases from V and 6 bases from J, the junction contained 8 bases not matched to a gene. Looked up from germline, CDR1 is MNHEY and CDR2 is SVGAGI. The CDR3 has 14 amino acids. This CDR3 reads CASSYRGLGQPQHF. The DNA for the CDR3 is TGTGCCAGCAGCTACAGGGGTTTAGGTCAGCCCCAGCATTTT.

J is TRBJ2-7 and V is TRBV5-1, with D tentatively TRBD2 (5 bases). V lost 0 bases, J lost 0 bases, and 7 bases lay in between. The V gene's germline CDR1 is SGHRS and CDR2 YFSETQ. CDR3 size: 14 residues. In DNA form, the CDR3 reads TGCGCCAGCAGCTTGGAAGCGGCCTCCTACGAGCAGTACTTC. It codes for CASSLEAASYEQYF.

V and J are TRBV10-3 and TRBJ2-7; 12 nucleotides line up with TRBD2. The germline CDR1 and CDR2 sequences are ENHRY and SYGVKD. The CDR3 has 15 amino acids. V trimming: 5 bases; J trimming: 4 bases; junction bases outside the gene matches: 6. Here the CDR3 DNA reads TGTGCCATCAGTCCCGGGACTAGCGGGTTTTACGAGCAGTACTTC. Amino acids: CAISPGTSGFYEQYF.

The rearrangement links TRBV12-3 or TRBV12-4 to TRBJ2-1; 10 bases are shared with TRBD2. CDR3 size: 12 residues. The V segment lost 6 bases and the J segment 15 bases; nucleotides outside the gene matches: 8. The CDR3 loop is CASRGLLAGLFF. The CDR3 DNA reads TGTGCCAGCAGGGGGCTACTAGCGGGACTGTTCTTC.

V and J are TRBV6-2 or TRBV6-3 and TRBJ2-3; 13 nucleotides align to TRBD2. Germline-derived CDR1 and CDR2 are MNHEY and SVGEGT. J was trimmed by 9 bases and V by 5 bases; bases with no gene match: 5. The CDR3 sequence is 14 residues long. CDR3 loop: CASSDRLAGGTQYF. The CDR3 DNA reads TGTGCCAGCAGTGACAGACTAGCGGGAGGAACGCAGTATTTT.

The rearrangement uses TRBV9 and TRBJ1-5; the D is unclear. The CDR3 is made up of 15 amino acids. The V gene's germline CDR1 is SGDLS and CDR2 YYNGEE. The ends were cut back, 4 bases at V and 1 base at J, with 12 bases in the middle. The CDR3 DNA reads TGTGCCAGCAGCTTCGGGGAGGGAAGCAATCAGCCCCAGCATTTT. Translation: CASSFGEGSNQPQHF.

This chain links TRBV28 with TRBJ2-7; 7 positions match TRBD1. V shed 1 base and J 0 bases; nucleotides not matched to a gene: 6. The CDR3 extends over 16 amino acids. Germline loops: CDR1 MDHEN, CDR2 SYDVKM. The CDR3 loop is CASSLYLGDSSYEQYF. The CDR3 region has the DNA TGTGCCAGCAGTTTATATCTAGGGGACAGCTCCTACGAGCAGTACTTC.

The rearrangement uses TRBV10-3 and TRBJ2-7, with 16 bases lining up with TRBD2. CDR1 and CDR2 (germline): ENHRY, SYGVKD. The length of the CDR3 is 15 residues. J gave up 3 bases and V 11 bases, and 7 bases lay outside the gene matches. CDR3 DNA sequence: TGTGCCTCCGGGACTAGCGGGAGGGACAACTACGAGCAGTACTTC. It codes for CASGTSGRDNYEQYF.

The CDR3 coding sequence is TGTGCCAGCAGTTTCTGGGGCCCAACCGGATCAGATACGCAGTATTTT. This codes for CASSFWGPTGSDTQYF. The chain couples TRBV27 to TRBJ2-3; a possible D gene is TRBD1 (5 bases). Trimming removed 3 bases from V and 4 bases from J, with 17 bases in between. Germline-derived CDR1 and CDR2 are MNHEY and SMNVEV (reference sequence). There are 16 residues in the CDR3.

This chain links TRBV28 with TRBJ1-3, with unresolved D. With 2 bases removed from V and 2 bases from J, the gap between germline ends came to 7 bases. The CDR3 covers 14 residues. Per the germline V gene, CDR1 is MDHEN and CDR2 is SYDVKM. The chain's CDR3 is CASSLPGPGNTIYF. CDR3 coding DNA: TGTGCCAGCAGTTTACCGGGTCCTGGAAACACCATATATTTT. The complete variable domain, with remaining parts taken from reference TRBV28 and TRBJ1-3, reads DVKVTQSSRYLVKRTGEKVFLECVQDMDHENMFWYRQDPGLGLRLIYFSYDVKMKEKGDIPEGYSVSREKKERFSLILESASTNQTSMYLCASSLPGPGNTIYFGEGSWLTVV.

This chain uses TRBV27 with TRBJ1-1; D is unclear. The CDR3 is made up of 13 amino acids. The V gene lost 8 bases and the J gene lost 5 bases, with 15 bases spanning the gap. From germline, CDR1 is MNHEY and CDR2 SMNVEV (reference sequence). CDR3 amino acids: CASEPLGRTEAFF. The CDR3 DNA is TGTGCCAGCGAGCCCCTCGGGAGGACTGAAGCTTTCTTT.

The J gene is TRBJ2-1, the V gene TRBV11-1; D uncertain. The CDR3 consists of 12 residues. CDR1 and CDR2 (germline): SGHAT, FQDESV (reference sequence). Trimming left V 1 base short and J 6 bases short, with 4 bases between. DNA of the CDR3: TGTGCCAGCAGCTTAGTTCGCAATGAGCAGTTCTTC. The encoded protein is CASSLVRNEQFF.

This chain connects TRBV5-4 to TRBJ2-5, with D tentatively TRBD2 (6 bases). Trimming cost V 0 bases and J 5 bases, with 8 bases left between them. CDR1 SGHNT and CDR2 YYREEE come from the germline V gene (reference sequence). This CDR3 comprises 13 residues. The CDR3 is CASSLARGETQYF. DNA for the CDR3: TGTGCCAGCAGCTTGGCCCGGGGGGAGACCCAGTACTTC.